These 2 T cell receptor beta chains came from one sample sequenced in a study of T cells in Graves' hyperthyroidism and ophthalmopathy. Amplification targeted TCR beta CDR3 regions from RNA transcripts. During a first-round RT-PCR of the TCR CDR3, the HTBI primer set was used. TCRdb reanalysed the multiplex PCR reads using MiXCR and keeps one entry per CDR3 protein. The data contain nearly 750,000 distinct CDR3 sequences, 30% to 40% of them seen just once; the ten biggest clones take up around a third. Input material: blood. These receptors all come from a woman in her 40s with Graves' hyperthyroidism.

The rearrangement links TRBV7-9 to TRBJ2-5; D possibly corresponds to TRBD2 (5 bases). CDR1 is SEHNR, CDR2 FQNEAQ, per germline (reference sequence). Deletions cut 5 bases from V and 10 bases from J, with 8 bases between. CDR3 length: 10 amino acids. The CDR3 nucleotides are TGTGCCAGCAGCCACCGGGACCAGTACTTC. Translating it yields CASSHRDQYF. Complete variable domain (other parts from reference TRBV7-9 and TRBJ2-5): DTGVSQNPRHKITKRGQNVTFRCDPISEHNRLYWYRQTLGQGPEFLTYFQNEAQLEKSRLLSDRFSAERPKGSFSTLEIQRTEQGDSAMYLCASSHRDQYFGPGTRLLVL.

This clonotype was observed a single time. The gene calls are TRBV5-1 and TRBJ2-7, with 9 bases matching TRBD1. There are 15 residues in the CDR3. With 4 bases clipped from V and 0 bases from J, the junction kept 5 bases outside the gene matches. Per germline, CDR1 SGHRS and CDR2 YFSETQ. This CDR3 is CASSEQGAASYEQYF. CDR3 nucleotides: TGCGCCAGCAGCGAACAGGGGGCCGCCTCCTACGAGCAGTACTTC. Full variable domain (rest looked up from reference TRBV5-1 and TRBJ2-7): KAGVTQTPRYLIKTRGQQVTLSCSPISGHRSVSWYQQTPGQGLQFLFEYFSETQRNKGNFPGRFSGRQFSNSRSEMNVSTLELGDSALYLCASSEQGAASYEQYFGPGTRLTVT.